This TCR beta chain emerged from a study of regulatory T cells in long-lasting Graves disease. Regarding time point: newly diagnosed GD, antithyroid drugs for less than 3 months. PBMCs provided the RNA from which the TCR library was made. Researchers made TCR beta libraries by using iRepertoire HTBI primers and running Arm-PCR on CDR3 regions. TCRdb redid the calling of the multiplex PCR reads with MiXCR, one entry per CDR3 protein. The table lists some 600,000 distinct CDR3 sequences, around 15% of them singletons, with around 11% in the top ten. Trimming stripped 2 bases from V and 4 bases from J, with 11 bases between. Germline values: CDR1 SGHDN, CDR2 FVKESK. There are 14 residues in the CDR3. The data also belong to a second study, concerning T cells in Graves' hyperthyroidism and ophthalmopathy.

The chain links TRBV14 to TRBJ1-2; D remains unclear. This sequence was found in a man between 18 and 29 years old with Graves disease. Sequences were derived from peripheral blood mononuclear cells (PBMCs), sampled at new diagnosis, from a patient treated with antithyroid drugs. CDR3 amino acids: CASSQIRGFYGYTF. DNA for the CDR3: TGTGCCAGCAGCCAAATCCGGGGTTTCTATGGCTACACCTTC.